This T cell receptor beta chain was recovered during a study of T cell responses to AZD1222 COVID-19 vaccine (dated by TCRdb to the early 2020s). For context, the study as a whole: AZD1222 recipients given second doses at about 4 weeks or at about 12 weeks were pooled, since spike-specific TCR depth and breadth were not found to differ between the two schedules. A total of more than 230 trial participants underwent TCR sequencing, of whom 207 had received two doses of AZD1222 and some 26 had received two doses of the MenACWY control vaccine. Trial participants were enrolled by age into subgroups of 18-55, 56-69 and 70-plus years, and around 150, 29 and 61 TCR-sequenced participants, respectively, were included in these subgroups.

Interpreted using the paper, the time point label stands for: baseline before first vaccination. The vaccinee samples were drawn from two UK trials, COV001 and COV002, one of which was a single-blind randomized controlled phase 2/3 trial testing AZD1222 (ChAdOx1 nCoV-19) in healthy adults. For TCRbeta chain sequencing, PBMC samples were collected from trial participants at day 0 and at day 28 after the second dose. For this chain, trimming is 6 bases at the V end and 6 bases at the J end, and the number of junction bases without a gene match is 7. CDR1 and CDR2 are drawn from the germline V gene: SGHTA, FQGNSA. The CDR3 holds 14 amino acids from the cysteine to the phenylalanine. The kept DNA is CDR3 alone, 42 bases in frame from the first base. The research as a whole found: After two AZD1222 doses, both the breadth and the depth of spike-specific TCRs were significantly higher than at day 0 and than in MenACWY recipients. Most participants were white British and females outnumbered males, and the authors suggested that clonal diversity may have been underestimated. Because no samples from the day 14 peak response were available, repertoires could be characterized only after the peak T cell response. Epitopes outside the regions mutated in the B.1.351 and B.1.1.7 variants were reportedly recognized by nearly half of the unique spike-specific TCRs. In the small 56-69-year group, the increase in depth fell short of significance, most likely because of low power. Conclusions about previously exposed vaccinees are limited, since just five or six AZD1222 recipients were seropositive for SARS-CoV-2 at baseline. Vaccine-associated CD4 TCRs spanned the whole spike protein, with dominant responses in regions 160-218 and 743-854.

As regards this clone: Its antigen specificity is not known. No much larger clonotype is one base removed from it; base qualities were not supplied.

The CDR3 regions of human TCRbeta chains were subjected to immunosequencing. The published analysis was carried out like this. Repertoire TCRs were checked for matches against a reference library of SARS-CoV-2-specific TCRs that had been generated using the MIRA antigen-specificity platform. Breadth was defined as the fraction of unique TCRs that were SARS-CoV-2-associated, and depth was defined as the fraction of total T cells that were SARS-CoV-2-associated. Each spike-specific TCR was assigned to its reactive spike region and to a CD4 or CD8 class using the MIRA data. Log10-transformed breadth and depth values were compared by one-way ANOVA with Sidak's multiple comparisons tests. TCRdb took over this immuneACCESS table, retaining in-frame rearrangements with V and J assigned. Such tables are incomplete; in checked studies, under half of the missing clones stem from an unresolved V gene, and the remainder is unexplained. D and trimming come from the DNA, and the V and J calls and clone size come from that table. For this sample there are roughly 96,000 clones; over 75% appear just once. Less than 3.5% of the sample lies in the top ten.

This TCR derives from an adult in good health. The sample was peripheral blood, taken on day 0 of AZD1222 vaccination. Recombination linked TRBV7-2 to TRBJ2-2; 7 bases in the junction line up with TRBD1. The bases are TGTGCCAGCAGGAAGACAGGGCGTGCCGGGGAGCTGTTTTTT. The translation is CASRKTGRAGELFF.